Following are 26 T cell receptor beta chains from one sample sequenced in a study of cytotoxic CD8 clonotypes in ibrutinib-treated CLL. Libraries were prepared by immunoSEQ multiplex PCR; TCRdb keeps only in-frame clonotypes and omits some of them. The table includes around 250,000 clones, around 70% detected once. The material sequenced was PBMCs, taken after 24 months of ibrutinib treatment. The source of these receptors is a human donor with chronic lymphocytic leukemia.

This chain uses TRBV19 with TRBJ2-2; D not resolved. V shed 9 bases and J shed 7 bases, with 3 bases lying between them. CDR3 length equals 9 residues. From germline, CDR1 is LNHDA and CDR2 SQIVND (reference sequence). The CDR3 region is CARGGELFF. The CDR3 DNA is TGTGCCAGGGGCGGGGAGCTGTTTTTT.

The CDR3 here is CASRRNTGELFF. The CDR3 region has the DNA TGTGCCAGCAGGAGGAACACCGGGGAGCTGTTTTTT. The chain couples TRBV27 to TRBJ2-2; no clear D. The CDR3 loop spans 12 amino acids. The germline gives CDR1 MNHEY, CDR2 SMNVEV (reference sequence). The V gene lost 6 bases and the J gene lost 1 base, with 3 bases spanning the gap.

In the case of this clone: The junction and the germline gene differ at one end; a read error may be behind it. This sequence joins TRBV19 and TRBJ1-1; D may be TRBD1 (6 bases). Germline CDR1 reads LNHDA; CDR2 reads SQIVND (reference sequence). CDR3 length equals 13 residues. The CDR3 DNA is TGTGCCAGTAGTCTACAAAGGGGGACCCAGCGAGTCTTT. Protein: CASSLQRGTQRVF.

The genes are TRBV10-3 and TRBJ2-7; perhaps TRBD1 as D (6 bases). The CDR3 covers 12 residues. Trimming stripped 11 bases from V and 6 bases from J, with 17 bases between. Germline loops: CDR1 ENHRY, CDR2 SYGVKD. CDR3 region: CAVEKGDREQYF. Here the CDR3 DNA reads TGTGCCGTCGAAAAGGGGGATCGCGAGCAGTACTTC.

The J gene is TRBJ2-6, the V gene TRBV28; D gene uncertain. The CDR3 covers 13 residues. Germline V gives CDR1 MDHEN, CDR2 SYDVKM. The V end was cut by 8 bases, the J end by 2 bases, with 7 bases between. CDR3 protein: CASHYPGANVLTF. As DNA, the CDR3 is TGTGCCAGCCATTACCCTGGGGCCAACGTCCTGACTTTC.

The chain has TRBV11-3 and TRBJ2-5; 9 bases map to TRBD2. Germline V gene data show CDR1 as SGHNT and CDR2 as YENEEA. V shed 5 bases and J 5 bases; nucleotides not matched to a gene: 12. The CDR3 is made up of 16 amino acids. The CDR3: CASSHGRGTSSETQYF. The CDR3 coding sequence is TGTGCCAGCAGCCACGGGCGAGGGACTAGCTCGGAGACCCAGTACTTC.

This clone has only a few counts. J is TRBJ1-1 and V is TRBV5-4; D is unresolved. In germline, CDR1 is SGHNT, CDR2 YYREEE (reference sequence). Trimming removed 4 bases from V and 1 base from J, with 14 bases in between. The CDR3 contains 15 residues. CDR3 protein: CASSPLGIANTEAFF. DNA of the CDR3: TGTGCCAGCAGCCCCCTGGGGATAGCGAACACTGAAGCTTTCTTT.

This clone was detected a few times. V and J are TRBV11-2 and TRBJ2-7; no clear D gene. Germline values: CDR1 SGHAT, CDR2 FQNNGV. The length of the CDR3 is 16 residues. The V and J ends lost 1 base and 6 bases respectively, with 19 bases between them. The CDR3 spells CASSLGVRRPISEQYF. DNA of the CDR3: TGTGCCAGCAGCTTAGGGGTCCGTCGACCGATCAGCGAGCAGTACTTC.

The chain uses TRBV19 and TRBJ2-1; the D gene is possibly TRBD2 (5 bases). This CDR3 has 12 residues. The germline V and J ends were trimmed by 0 bases and 15 bases, with 12 bases remaining between them. Germline V gene lookup returns CDR1 LNHDA and CDR2 SQIVND (reference sequence). CDR3 region: CASSIDLEGPFF. DNA for the CDR3: TGTGCCAGTAGTATAGATCTCGAGGGTCCGTTCTTC.

The chain joins TRBV28 to TRBJ2-3; D possibly matches TRBD1 or TRBD2 (5 bases each). Trimming pared 3 bases from V and 1 base from J, leaving 11 bases between. The length of the CDR3 is 15 residues. From germline, CDR1 is MDHEN and CDR2 SYDVKM. The CDR3: CASSLGDRGTDTQYF. Written as DNA, the CDR3 is TGTGCCAGCAGTTTGGGGGACCGCGGCACAGATACGCAGTATTTT.

The J gene is TRBJ2-3, the V gene TRBV10-3; D is possibly TRBD2 (6 bases). With 0 bases removed from V and 4 bases from J, the gap between germline ends came to 14 bases. The CDR3 runs 16 residues. Germline CDR1 and CDR2: ENHRY and SYGVKD. CDR3 sequence reads: CAISESWGVGADTQYF. In DNA, the CDR3 is TGTGCCATCAGTGAGTCATGGGGGGTAGGTGCAGATACGCAGTATTTT.

The chain couples TRBV18 to TRBJ2-1, with TRBD2 as a possible D gene (5 bases). The CDR3 spans 11 residues. CDR1 is KGHSH and CDR2 is LQKENI in the germline V gene. V was trimmed by 5 bases and J by 9 bases, leaving 8 bases between them. The CDR3 protein is CASSSAGEQFF. CDR3 sequence (DNA): TGTGCCAGCTCATCGGCGGGTGAGCAGTTCTTC.

The J gene is TRBJ2-2, the V gene TRBV27; 7 bases fit TRBD1. The germline CDR1 and CDR2 sequences are MNHEY and SMNVEV (reference sequence). The CDR3 covers 15 residues. The V segment lost 4 bases and the J segment 3 bases; nucleotides outside the gene matches: 5. The CDR3 sequence: CASSSTGWDTGELFF. The CDR3 nucleotides are TGTGCCAGCAGTTCGACAGGGTGGGACACCGGGGAGCTGTTTTTT.

This clone turned up a few times. V is TRBV19 and J is TRBJ2-1, with D perhaps matching TRBD1 (6 bases). V lost 4 bases and J 9 bases, leaving 19 bases between the germline ends. The CDR3 has 15 amino acids. CDR1 is LNHDA and CDR2 is SQIVND in the germline V gene (reference sequence). In DNA form, the CDR3 reads TGTGCCAGTAGTAGCGACAGGAGGCAACGGGGTGAGCAGTTCTTC. This encodes CASSSDRRQRGEQFF.

CDR3 bases: TGTGCCAGCAGCTTAATAGCGGGAGGCACAGATACGCAGTATTTT. Translated, it gives CASSLIAGGTDTQYF. This sequence joins TRBV7-2 and TRBJ2-3; the match to TRBD2 covers 9 bases. Germline CDR1 SGHTA, CDR2 FQGNSA. The CDR3 loop spans 15 amino acids. The ends lost 2 bases at V and 1 base at J; junction bases unmatched: 1. Complete variable domain (other parts from reference TRBV7-2 and TRBJ2-3): GAGVSQSPSNKVTEKGKDVELRCDPISGHTALYWYRQSLGQGLEFLIYFQGNSAPDKSGLPSDRFSAERTGGSVSTLTIQRTQQEDSAVYLCASSLIAGGTDTQYFGPGTRLTVL.

A few counts support this clone. The rearrangement links TRBV9 to TRBJ2-5; D gene unclear. Germline V CDR1 and CDR2: SGDLS, YYNGEE. The CDR3 has 14 amino acids. V gave up 4 bases and J gave up 5 bases, with 15 bases separating them. CDR3 sequence (DNA): TGTGCCAGCAGCCCCACCGGTGTGGTTGAGACCCAGTACTTC. Translating gives CASSPTGVVETQYF.

This clone was counted a few times. CDR3 in DNA: TGCGCCAGCAGAGGGACAGGGGTCTACGAGCAGTACTTC. Amino acid sequence: CASRGTGVYEQYF. The chain links TRBV5-1 to TRBJ2-7; 10 bases are shared with TRBD1. Germline CDR1 SGHRS, CDR2 YFSETQ. Trimming removed 5 bases from V and 3 bases from J; junction bases left unmatched: 2. This CDR3 region has 13 residues.

V and J are TRBV4-2 and TRBJ2-1, with D possibly TRBD1 on 5 matching bases. Per the germline V gene, CDR1 is LGHNA and CDR2 is YNFKEQ. This CDR3 contains 16 residues. Trimming took 2 bases from V and 0 from J, leaving 11 bases between them. The CDR3, as DNA: TGTGCCAGCAGCCAAAAGGGCGACAGCTCCTACAATGAGCAGTTCTTC. Its translation: CASSQKGDSSYNEQFF.

The genes are TRBV10-3 and TRBJ2-5, with 12 nucleotides matching TRBD2. Germline trimming cut 2 bases from V and 2 bases from J; bases unmatched to any gene: 3. The length of the CDR3 is 16 residues. Germline loops: CDR1 ENHRY, CDR2 SYGVKD. For the CDR3, the DNA is TGTGCCATCAGTGAGGGACTAGCGGGAAGTCAAGAGACCCAGTACTTC. As protein: CAISEGLAGSQETQYF.

The chain joins TRBV2 to TRBJ1-3, with a tentative D call TRBD1 (5 bases). Germline V gene lookup returns CDR1 SNHLY and CDR2 FYNNEI. The CDR3 has 15 residues. V was pared by 5 bases and J by 1 base, with 12 bases between. CDR3 in amino acids: CASSRDLGSGNTIYF. In nucleotides, the CDR3 is TGTGCCAGCAGTCGGGACCTCGGGTCTGGAAACACCATATATTTT.

CDR3 DNA sequence: TGTGCCAGCAGCACGCAGGGAAACACCATATATTTT. Translating gives CASSTQGNTIYF. The rearrangement uses TRBV7-2 and TRBJ1-3, with unresolved D. The CDR3 runs to 12 residues. The V and J ends lost 5 bases and 4 bases respectively, with 6 bases between them. Germline CDR1 SGHTA, CDR2 FQGNSA.

CDR3 protein: CASSVETSYNEQFF. The DNA of the CDR3 is TGTGCCAGCAGCGTAGAAACTAGCTACAATGAGCAGTTCTTC. The rearrangement joins TRBV9 to TRBJ2-1; tentatively, D is TRBD2 (5 bases). Trimming took off 0 bases at V and 3 bases at J, with 7 bases between the two ends. The CDR3 is made up of 14 amino acids. Germline V CDR1 and CDR2: SGDLS, YYNGEE.

The chain joins TRBV11-2 to TRBJ2-7, with 7 bases identical to TRBD2. CDR1 and CDR2 from the germline V gene are SGHAT and FQNNGV. After removal of 3 bases from V and 6 bases from J, the junction contained 5 bases not matched to a gene. The CDR3 runs to 13 residues. CDR3 bases: TGTGCCAGCAGCTTGGGAGGGGCGGTCGAGCAGTACTTC. It translates to CASSLGGAVEQYF.

The V gene is TRBV7-2, the J gene TRBJ2-7; D is ambiguous. This CDR3 spans 14 amino acids. CDR1 and CDR2 (germline): SGHTA, FQGNSA. V gave up 7 bases and J gave up 0 bases, with 13 bases separating them. CDR3 sequence (DNA): TGTGCCAGCAACCTCATAGGCCCCTCCTACGAGCAGTACTTC. It encodes CASNLIGPSYEQYF.

This rearrangement joins TRBV7-8 to TRBJ2-3; 7 nucleotides line up with TRBD1. J was trimmed by 4 bases and V by 4 bases; bases with no gene match: 2. Germline CDR1 SGHVS, CDR2 FQNEAQ. The CDR3 runs to 13 residues. The CDR3, as DNA: TGTGCCAGCAGCTACACAGGGGCAGATACGCAGTATTTT. It encodes CASSYTGADTQYF.

This clone was found a few times. The rearrangement joins TRBV30 to TRBJ1-1, with unresolved D. The CDR3 runs 13 residues. Germline loops: CDR1 GTSNPN, CDR2 SVGIG (reference sequence). Trimming pared 2 bases from V and 3 bases from J, leaving 10 bases between. CDR3 nucleotide sequence: TGTGCCTGGAGTAGGAGGTTGGACACTGAAGCTTTCTTT. Its translation: CAWSRRLDTEAFF.